This T cell receptor beta chain was observed in a study of spatial heterogeneity in lung cancer. Whole-study context: Correlation of TCR transcript counts in tumor regions with a T cell module score from matched bulk RNA-seq was strong. There were, on average, more than 9.5 raw-read appearances for each unique TCR and UMI combination.

Regarding time point: sample taken at primary tumor resection. A note on this clonotype: The target antigen is unknown. Within a library made for alpha chains, this beta chain is off target, and its count is uninformative.

Germline V gene lookup returns CDR1 DFQATT and CDR2 SNEGSKA (reference sequence). Trimming removed 3 bases at V and 4 bases at J, with 13 bases between. The CDR3 runs 14 residues. General study results and limits: Tracking of ubiquitous and regional nonsynonymous mutations by counts of ubiquitous and regional expanded TCRs, respectively, was seen. The number of expanded tumor alpha and beta chains correlated with mutation number.

Every TCR cDNA molecule bore a unique molecular identifier. In TCRdb, the 5' RACE reads were re-called with MiXCR into one record per CDR3 protein. Found here are under 20,000 distinct CDR3 sequences, around 6.4% of them singletons; the top ten hold 9% to 12%. The chain uses TRBV20-1 and TRBJ2-1; D is perhaps TRBD2 (6 bases). The sample in question was lung tumor tissue, obtained at surgery. The origin of this receptor is a female donor with early-stage non-small cell lung cancer. For the CDR3, the DNA is TGCAGTGCTAGTGCCGGGCGGGGTTACAATGAGCAGTTCTTC. This sequence encodes CSASAGRGYNEQFF.